These 3 T cell receptor beta chains originate from one sample sequenced in a study of T cell repertoires in cytomegalovirus infection. MiXCR, run by TCRdb on the reads, gives a single entry per CDR3 protein. Of roughly 920,000 distinct CDR3 sequences in the sample, 31% were seen once. Antigens for these TCRs are unknown. The sample here was cultured CD8+ T cells from PBMCs, taken from culture after CMV antigen stimulation. Receptors were obtained from a human donor in good health (CMV status not recorded). Some clones in this sample may be carry-over from other donors' samples.

The chain links TRBV20-1 to TRBJ2-1; the match to TRBD1 covers 7 bases. The V gene's germline CDR1 is DFQATT and CDR2 SNEGSKA (reference sequence). The CDR3 covers 16 residues. J was trimmed by 2 bases and V by 1 base; bases with no gene match: 8. The chain's CDR3 is CSARVRQGSPYNEQFF. Here the CDR3 DNA reads TGCAGTGCTAGAGTCCGACAGGGTAGCCCCTACAATGAGCAGTTCTTC.

V and J are TRBV15 and TRBJ1-5; no reliable D call. Germline assignment: CDR1 LNHNV and CDR2 YYDKDF (reference sequence). V was pared by 5 bases and J by 3 bases, with 8 bases between. CDR3 size: 13 residues. The CDR3 DNA follows: TGTGCCACCAGCGACGTACACAATCAGCCCCAGCATTTT. The encoded protein is CATSDVHNQPQHF.

This clonotype came up a few times. This chain joins TRBV10-3 and TRBJ2-6, with D perhaps assigned TRBD1 or TRBD2 (5 bases each). Germline V gives CDR1 ENHRY, CDR2 SYGVKD. V dropped 8 bases and J dropped 3 bases, with 20 bases sitting between them. The CDR3 has 17 amino acids. The CDR3 bases are TGTGCCATCTACCAAGAGGGGTCGGTGCGTGGGGCCAACGTCCTGACTTTC. The encoded protein is CAIYQEGSVRGANVLTF.